This passage covers 21 T cell receptor beta chains from one sample sequenced in a study of post-analysis software for immune sequencing data. Study outcomes and limitations: TRBV5-6, TRBV5-1 and TRBV20-1 were among 4 or 5 TRBV segments more frequent in patients than controls.

No antigen is known for these receptors. Unique molecular identifiers tagged the TCR beta cDNA libraries. MiXCR, run by TCRdb on the PCR reads, gives a single entry per CDR3 protein. The sample has 450,000 to 700,000 distinct CDR3 sequences, about 40% seen once. Sequenced material: blood. These TCRs come from a girl aged 10-17 years with multiple sclerosis.

The chain joins TRBV5-5 to TRBJ2-3; a weak D match, TRBD2 (6 bases). Germline lookup yields CDR1 SGHKS and CDR2 YYEKEE (reference sequence). This CDR3 has 15 residues. V was shortened by 4 bases and J by 0 bases, with 12 bases between the two germline ends. The CDR3 sequence: CASSIGTFSTDTQYF. CDR3 nucleotide sequence: TGTGCCAGCAGCATAGGGACTTTTAGCACAGATACGCAGTATTTT.

This chain connects TRBV5-1 to TRBJ2-6; 7 positions agree with TRBD1. This CDR3 is 15 amino acids long. The J segment lost 10 bases and the V segment lost 0 bases, leaving 7 bases of the junction unmatched. The germline V gene encodes CDR1 SGHRS and CDR2 YFSETQ. CDR3 DNA: TGCGCCAGCAGCTTGGGGGACAGAGGCATTAACGTCCTGACTTTC. Protein product: CASSLGDRGINVLTF.

The gene calls are TRBV5-1 and TRBJ1-2, with D perhaps matching TRBD1 (6 bases). V lost 4 bases and J lost 5, with 21 bases in between. Germline loops: CDR1 SGHRS, CDR2 YFSETQ. CDR3 length: 16 amino acids. For the CDR3, the DNA is TGCGCCAGCAGCCCGTCAGGGGCCATGGAGGGTTATGGCTACACCTTC. The encoded protein is CASSPSGAMEGYGYTF.

The chain is built from TRBV29-1 and TRBJ2-5; D is possibly TRBD1 or TRBD2 (6 bases each). The germline V gene encodes CDR1 SQVTM and CDR2 ANQGSEA. V shed 4 bases and J shed 1 base, with 13 bases lying between them. CDR3 length: 14 amino acids. The CDR3, as DNA: TGCAGCGTTGCCCCGGGGGCAGGCCAAGAGACCCAGTACTTC. It encodes CSVAPGAGQETQYF. Full variable domain (rest looked up from reference TRBV29-1 and TRBJ2-5): SAVISQKPSRDICQRGTSLTIQCQVDSQVTMMFWYRQQPGQSLTLIATANQGSEATYESGFVIDKFPISRPNLTFSTLTVSNMSPEDSSIYLCSVAPGAGQETQYFGPGTRLLVL.

This chain uses TRBV4-2 with TRBJ2-5; 7 bases agree with TRBD2. The J segment lost 5 bases and the V segment lost 6 bases, leaving 12 bases of the junction unmatched. The CDR3 has 15 residues. Germline V gene lookup returns CDR1 LGHNA and CDR2 YNFKEQ. The CDR3 DNA follows: TGTGCCAGCAGTCAGGAAGGCGGGAGAAGTGAGACCCAGTACTTC. Protein product: CASSQEGGRSETQYF.

The chain joins TRBV6-1 to TRBJ2-7; TRBD1 matches 7 bases. Germline assignment: CDR1 MNHNS and CDR2 SASEGT. The CDR3 has 14 amino acids. Unmatched junction bases numbered 8, after V lost 8 bases and J lost 1 base. This chain's CDR3 is CASQNRGRSYEQYF. The CDR3 DNA is TGTGCCAGCCAGAACAGGGGTCGATCCTACGAGCAGTACTTC.

This clonotype has a handful of counts. The rearrangement joins TRBV5-1 to TRBJ2-5, with TRBD1 as a possible D gene (6 bases). Per the germline V gene, CDR1 is SGHRS and CDR2 is YFSETQ. The CDR3 is 15 amino acids. The ends were cut back, 4 bases at V and 2 bases at J, with 15 bases in the middle. The DNA of the CDR3 is TGCGCCAGCAGCCTCCCGGACAGTCCTCAAGAGACCCAGTACTTC. It translates to CASSLPDSPQETQYF.

This clonotype was seen more than once but under ten times. This chain links TRBV5-1 with TRBJ2-7; 7 bases map to TRBD1. V lost 5 bases to trimming and J lost 4 bases; unmatched junction nucleotides: 6. This CDR3 is 13 amino acids long. The germline V gene encodes CDR1 SGHRS and CDR2 YFSETQ. CDR3 DNA: TGCGCCAGCAGTACAGGGGATTTTTACGAGCAGTACTTC. As protein: CASSTGDFYEQYF.

The J gene is TRBJ1-5, the V gene TRBV20-1, with unresolved D. Per the germline V gene, CDR1 is DFQATT and CDR2 is SNEGSKA (reference sequence). The V end lost 4 bases, the J end lost 0 bases, and 7 bases lay between the germline ends. This CDR3 is built from 13 residues. CDR3 DNA sequence: TGCAGTGCTACGTACGGTAGCAATCAGCCCCAGCATTTT. Protein: CSATYGSNQPQHF.

This chain joins TRBV29-1 and TRBJ1-2; D might be TRBD1 (5 bases). V shed 5 bases and J shed 7 bases, with 8 bases lying between them. Germline CDR1 SQVTM, CDR2 ANQGSEA. The CDR3 contains 10 residues. The CDR3 here is CSVRGSGYTF. As DNA, the CDR3 is TGCAGCGTTAGGGGCAGTGGCTACACCTTC.

The chain employs TRBV12-3 or TRBV12-4 and TRBJ2-7; a weak D match, TRBD2 (6 bases). V was cut by 7 bases and J by 0 bases, with 10 bases left in between. The CDR3 extends over 13 amino acids. For the CDR3, the DNA is TGTGCCAGCACTATCGGGGGCTCCTACGAGCAGTACTTC. Protein: CASTIGGSYEQYF.

The CDR3 DNA sequence: TGTGCCAGCAGTTCTACAGGGGATCACTATGGCTACACCTTC. Encoded protein: CASSSTGDHYGYTF. The V and J genes are TRBV12-3 or TRBV12-4 and TRBJ1-2; 7 nucleotides match TRBD1. The CDR3 consists of 14 residues. The V gene end was trimmed by 4 bases and the J gene end by 3 bases; junction bases not matched to a gene: 5.

The chain combines TRBV29-1 with TRBJ1-1; D is perhaps TRBD1 (5 bases). The CDR3 loop spans 13 amino acids. V was pared by 2 bases and J by 4 bases, with 11 bases between. CDR1 is SQVTM and CDR2 is ANQGSEA in the germline V gene. The CDR3 nucleotides are TGCAGCGTTGAACTACAGGCGGGCACTGAAGCTTTCTTT. This gives the protein CSVELQAGTEAFF. Supplemented by reference TRBV29-1 and TRBJ1-1, the full variable domain reads SAVISQKPSRDICQRGTSLTIQCQVDSQVTMMFWYRQQPGQSLTLIATANQGSEATYESGFVIDKFPISRPNLTFSTLTVSNMSPEDSSIYLCSVELQAGTEAFFGQGTRLTVV.

The sample holds a few counts of this clonotype. The chain joins TRBV11-2 to TRBJ2-7; 7 bases map to TRBD1. Germline V gene lookup returns CDR1 SGHAT and CDR2 FQNNGV. The V gene end was trimmed by 4 bases and the J gene end by 3 bases; junction bases not matched to a gene: 9. This CDR3 region has 15 residues. The CDR3, as DNA: TGTGCCAGCAGCTCCAATGGACAGGCGTTCTACGAGCAGTACTTC. Translated, it gives CASSSNGQAFYEQYF.

This clonotype was counted a few times. This chain links TRBV7-9 with TRBJ2-7, with TRBD2 as a possible D gene (7 bases). The CDR3 runs to 13 residues. Germline-derived CDR1 and CDR2 are SEHNR and FQNEAQ (reference sequence). Deletions cut 7 bases from V and 0 bases from J, with 10 bases between. The CDR3 reads CASKAGHSYEQYF. CDR3 coding DNA: TGTGCCAGCAAAGCGGGACACTCCTACGAGCAGTACTTC. Full variable domain (rest looked up from reference TRBV7-9 and TRBJ2-7): DTGVSQNPRHKITKRGQNVTFRCDPISEHNRLYWYRQTLGQGPEFLTYFQNEAQLEKSRLLSDRFSAERPKGSFSTLEIQRTEQGDSAMYLCASKAGHSYEQYFGPGTRLTVT.

A single count supports this clonotype. The J gene is TRBJ1-2, the V gene TRBV5-6; D remains unclear. The CDR3 has 14 residues. Trimming cost V 4 bases and J 4 bases, with 14 bases left between them. Per germline, CDR1 SGHDT and CDR2 YYEEEE. CDR3: CASSARAALYGYTF. DNA for the CDR3: TGTGCCAGCAGCGCCCGGGCGGCCCTCTATGGCTACACCTTC.

This chain uses TRBV3-1 with TRBJ1-2; 7 bases fit TRBD1. Germline CDR1 and CDR2: LGHDT and YNNKEL (reference sequence). This CDR3 is 16 amino acids long. The J segment lost 8 bases and the V segment lost 5 bases, leaving 17 bases of the junction unmatched. The CDR3 loop is CASSLLSEGAKGGYTF. CDR3 in DNA: TGTGCCAGCAGCTTACTCTCGGAGGGGGCGAAAGGGGGCTACACCTTC.

In its sample, this clonotype was seen a few times. This rearrangement joins TRBV10-3 to TRBJ1-1; 7 bases are shared with TRBD1. The CDR3 spans 14 residues. CDR1 is ENHRY and CDR2 is SYGVKD in the germline V gene. Germline trimming cut 7 bases from V and 0 bases from J; bases unmatched to any gene: 5. The CDR3 DNA follows: TGTGCCATCACTCGACAGGGTGTGAACACTGAAGCTTTCTTT. Translation: CAITRQGVNTEAFF.

The rearrangement links TRBV10-3 to TRBJ1-5; weak D call: TRBD1 (6 bases). Per germline, CDR1 ENHRY and CDR2 SYGVKD. The V end was cut by 3 bases, the J end by 5 bases, with 14 bases between. The CDR3 is 15 amino acids. CDR3 bases: TGTGCCATCAGTGACCTTACAGGGTCGGATCAGCCCCAGCATTTT. Its translation: CAISDLTGSDQPQHF.

CDR3 DNA sequence: TGCGCCAGCAGCCCAGGGTCTCGGACCGGCTACACCTTC. Protein: CASSPGSRTGYTF. This chain connects TRBV5-1 to TRBJ1-2, with a weak D call TRBD1 (5 bases). The V and J ends lost 4 bases and 8 bases respectively, with 15 bases between them. The CDR3 spans 13 residues. Germline values: CDR1 SGHRS, CDR2 YFSETQ.

There are a few counts of this clonotype. The chain couples TRBV6-5 to TRBJ2-3; the match to TRBD2 covers 7 bases. CDR1 and CDR2 from the germline V gene are MNHEY and SVGAGI. The CDR3 is 12 amino acids. V trimming: 8 bases; J trimming: 8 bases; junction bases outside the gene matches: 7. CDR3: CASGGGLSTQYF. DNA for the CDR3: TGTGCCAGCGGGGGGGGGTTGAGTACGCAGTATTTT.